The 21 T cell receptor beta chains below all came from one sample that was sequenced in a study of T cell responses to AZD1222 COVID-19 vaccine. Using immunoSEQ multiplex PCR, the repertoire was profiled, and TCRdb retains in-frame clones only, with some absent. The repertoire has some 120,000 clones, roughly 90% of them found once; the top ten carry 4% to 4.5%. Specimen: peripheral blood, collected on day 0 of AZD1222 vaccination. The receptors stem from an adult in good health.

In nucleotides, the CDR3 is TGCGCCAGCAGCCGGGACAGAGAGACCCAGTACTTC. Its protein product is CASSRDRETQYF. The rearrangement joins TRBV5-1 to TRBJ2-5; 7 positions agree with TRBD1. Trimming at V came to 4 bases and at J to 4 bases, leaving 1 base not matched to a gene. Germline lookup yields CDR1 SGHRS and CDR2 YFSETQ. CDR3 length: 12 amino acids.

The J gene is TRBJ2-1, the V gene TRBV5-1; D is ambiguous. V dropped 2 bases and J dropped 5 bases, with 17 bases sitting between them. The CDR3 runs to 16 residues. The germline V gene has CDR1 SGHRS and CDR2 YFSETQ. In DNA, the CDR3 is TGCGCCAGCAGCTTCTTGCGGTCCTCCGAGGACAATGAGCAGTTCTTC. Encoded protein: CASSFLRSSEDNEQFF.

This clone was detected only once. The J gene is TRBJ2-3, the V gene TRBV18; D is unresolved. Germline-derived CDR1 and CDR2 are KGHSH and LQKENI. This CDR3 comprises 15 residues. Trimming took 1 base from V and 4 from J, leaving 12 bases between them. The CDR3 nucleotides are TGTGCCAGCTCACCACAGAACCGAGCCGCAGATACGCAGTATTTT. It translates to CASSPQNRAADTQYF.

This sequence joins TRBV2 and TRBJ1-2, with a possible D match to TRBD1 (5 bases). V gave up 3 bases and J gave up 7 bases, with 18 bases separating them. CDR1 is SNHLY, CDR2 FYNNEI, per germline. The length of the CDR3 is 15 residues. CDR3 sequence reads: CASSDTLGGLSGYTF. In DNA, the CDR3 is TGTGCCAGCAGTGATACTCTGGGGGGGTTGAGTGGCTACACCTTC.

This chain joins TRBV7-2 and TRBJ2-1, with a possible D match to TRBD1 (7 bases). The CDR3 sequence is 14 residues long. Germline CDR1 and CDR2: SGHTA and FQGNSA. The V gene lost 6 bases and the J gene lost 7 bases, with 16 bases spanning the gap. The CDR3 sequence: CASSLEQGRNEQFF. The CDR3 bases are TGTGCCAGCAGTTTGGAACAGGGGAGGAATGAGCAGTTCTTC.

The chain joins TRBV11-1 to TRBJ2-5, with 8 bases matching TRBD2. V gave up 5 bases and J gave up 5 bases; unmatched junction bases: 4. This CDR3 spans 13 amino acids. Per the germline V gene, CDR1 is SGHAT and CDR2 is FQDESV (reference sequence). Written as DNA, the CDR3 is TGTGCCAGCAGCCGGCGGGGGGCTGAGACCCAGTACTTC. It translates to CASSRRGAETQYF.

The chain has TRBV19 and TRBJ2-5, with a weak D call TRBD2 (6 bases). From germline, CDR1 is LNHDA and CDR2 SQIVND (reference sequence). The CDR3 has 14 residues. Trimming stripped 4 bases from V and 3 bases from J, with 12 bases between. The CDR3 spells CASSNGGSEETQYF. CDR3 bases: TGTGCCAGTAGTAATGGGGGGTCCGAAGAGACCCAGTACTTC.

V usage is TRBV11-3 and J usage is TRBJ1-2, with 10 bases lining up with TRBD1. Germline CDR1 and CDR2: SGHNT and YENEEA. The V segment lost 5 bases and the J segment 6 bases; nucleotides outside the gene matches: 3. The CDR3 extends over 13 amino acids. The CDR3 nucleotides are TGTGCCAGCAGCAGGACAGGGGGTGATGGCTACACCTTC. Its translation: CASSRTGGDGYTF.

This CDR3 is CATSRASTQYF. Written as DNA, the CDR3 is TGTGCCACCAGCAGAGCGTCGACCCAGTACTTC. J is TRBJ2-5 and V is TRBV15, with D unresolved. The V gene's germline CDR1 is LNHNV and CDR2 YYDKDF (reference sequence). The V end lost 1 base, the J end lost 7 bases, and 4 bases lay between the germline ends. The CDR3 has 11 residues.

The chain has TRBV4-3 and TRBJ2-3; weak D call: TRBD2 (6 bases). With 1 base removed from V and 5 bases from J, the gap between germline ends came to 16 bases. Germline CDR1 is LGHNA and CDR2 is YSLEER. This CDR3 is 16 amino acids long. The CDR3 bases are TGCGCCAGCAGCCAAGCCGCAGGAGGGTCCGGAGATACGCAGTATTTT. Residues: CASSQAAGGSGDTQYF.

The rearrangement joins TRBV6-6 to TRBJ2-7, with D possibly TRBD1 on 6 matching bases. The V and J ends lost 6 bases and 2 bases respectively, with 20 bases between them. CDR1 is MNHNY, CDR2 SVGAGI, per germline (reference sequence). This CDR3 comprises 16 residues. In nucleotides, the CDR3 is TGTGCCAGCAGATCTACTACAGGGCCCGCCGCCTACGAGCAGTACTTC. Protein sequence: CASRSTTGPAAYEQYF.

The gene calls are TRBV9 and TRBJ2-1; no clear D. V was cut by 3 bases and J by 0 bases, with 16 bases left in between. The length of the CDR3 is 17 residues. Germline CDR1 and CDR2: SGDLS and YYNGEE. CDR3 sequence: CASSGRDFSSSYNEQFF. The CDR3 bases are TGTGCCAGCAGCGGGCGCGACTTCTCGAGCTCCTACAATGAGCAGTTCTTC.

CDR3 sequence reads: CASSYSKLAGYEQFF. The CDR3 coding sequence is TGTGCCAGCAGTTACTCGAAACTAGCGGGATACGAGCAGTTCTTC. The chain links TRBV6-5 to TRBJ2-1, with 10 bases that match TRBD2. Germline V lookup: CDR1 MNHEY, CDR2 SVGAGI. The CDR3 contains 15 residues. V gave up 0 bases and J gave up 10 bases; unmatched junction bases: 6.

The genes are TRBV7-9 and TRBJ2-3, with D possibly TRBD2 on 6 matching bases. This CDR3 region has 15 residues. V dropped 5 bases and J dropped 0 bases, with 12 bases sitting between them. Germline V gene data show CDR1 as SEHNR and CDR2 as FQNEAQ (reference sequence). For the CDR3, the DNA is TGTGCCAGCAGCCCGCGTGGGACTAGCACAGATACGCAGTATTTT. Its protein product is CASSPRGTSTDTQYF.

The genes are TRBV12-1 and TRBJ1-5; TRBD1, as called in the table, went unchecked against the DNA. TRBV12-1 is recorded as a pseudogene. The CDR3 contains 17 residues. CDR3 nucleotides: TGTGCCAGCAGCTTGGTCCTCAGGGGGCTTGGAAATCAGCCCCAGCATTTT. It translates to CASSLVLRGLGNQPQHF.

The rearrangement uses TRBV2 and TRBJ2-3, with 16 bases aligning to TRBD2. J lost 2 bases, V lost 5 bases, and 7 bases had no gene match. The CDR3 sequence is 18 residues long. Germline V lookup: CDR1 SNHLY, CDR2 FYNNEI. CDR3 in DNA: TGTGCCAGCAGTCCGGGACTAGCGGGGGGGCGGCTCACAGATACGCAGTATTTT. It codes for CASSPGLAGGRLTDTQYF.

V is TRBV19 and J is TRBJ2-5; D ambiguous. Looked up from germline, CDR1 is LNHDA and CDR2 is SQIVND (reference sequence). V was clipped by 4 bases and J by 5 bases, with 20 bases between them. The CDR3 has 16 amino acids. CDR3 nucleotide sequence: TGTGCCAGTAGTAGGTTCGGCCTGCCAAGTGATGAGACCCAGTACTTC. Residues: CASSRFGLPSDETQYF.

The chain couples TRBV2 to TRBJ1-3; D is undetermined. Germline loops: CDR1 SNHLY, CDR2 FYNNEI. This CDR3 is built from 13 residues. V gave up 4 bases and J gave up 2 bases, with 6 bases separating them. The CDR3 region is CASSGRAGNTIYF. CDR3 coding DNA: TGTGCCAGCAGTGGGAGGGCTGGAAACACCATATATTTT.

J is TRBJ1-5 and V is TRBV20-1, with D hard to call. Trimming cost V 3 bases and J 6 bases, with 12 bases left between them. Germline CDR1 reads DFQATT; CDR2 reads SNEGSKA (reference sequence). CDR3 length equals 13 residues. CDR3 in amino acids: CSASEGISQPQHF. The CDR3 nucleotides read TGCAGTGCTAGTGAGGGCATCAGTCAGCCCCAGCATTTT.

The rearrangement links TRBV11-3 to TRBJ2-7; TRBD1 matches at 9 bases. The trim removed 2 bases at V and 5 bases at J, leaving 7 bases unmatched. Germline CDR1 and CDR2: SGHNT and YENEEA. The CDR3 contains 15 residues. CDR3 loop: CASSLPGTGYHEQYF. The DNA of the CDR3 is TGTGCCAGCAGCTTACCTGGGACAGGGTACCACGAGCAGTACTTC.

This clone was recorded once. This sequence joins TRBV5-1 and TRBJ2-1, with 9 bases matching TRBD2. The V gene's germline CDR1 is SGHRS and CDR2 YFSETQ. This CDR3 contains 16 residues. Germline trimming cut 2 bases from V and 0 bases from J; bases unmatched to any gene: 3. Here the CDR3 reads CASSLSGGNSYNEQFF. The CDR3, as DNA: TGCGCCAGCAGCTTAAGCGGGGGGAACTCCTACAATGAGCAGTTCTTC. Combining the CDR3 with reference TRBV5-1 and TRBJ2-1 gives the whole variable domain KAGVTQTPRYLIKTRGQQVTLSCSPISGHRSVSWYQQTPGQGLQFLFEYFSETQRNKGNFPGRFSGRQFSNSRSEMNVSTLELGDSALYLCASSLSGGNSYNEQFFGPGTRLTVL.